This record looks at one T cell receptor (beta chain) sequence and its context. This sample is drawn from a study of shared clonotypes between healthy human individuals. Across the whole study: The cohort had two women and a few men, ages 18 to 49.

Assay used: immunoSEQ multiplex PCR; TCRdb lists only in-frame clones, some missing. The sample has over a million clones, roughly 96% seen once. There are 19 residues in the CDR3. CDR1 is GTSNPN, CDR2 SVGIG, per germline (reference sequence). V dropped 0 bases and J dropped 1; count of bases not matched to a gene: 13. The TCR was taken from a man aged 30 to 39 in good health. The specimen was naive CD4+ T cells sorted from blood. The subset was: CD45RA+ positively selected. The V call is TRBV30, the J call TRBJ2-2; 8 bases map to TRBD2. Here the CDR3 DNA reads TGTGCCTGGAGTGTATTAGCGGGGACGCCACAGGGGAACACCGGGGAGCTGTTTTTT. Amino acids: CAWSVLAGTPQGNTGELFF.